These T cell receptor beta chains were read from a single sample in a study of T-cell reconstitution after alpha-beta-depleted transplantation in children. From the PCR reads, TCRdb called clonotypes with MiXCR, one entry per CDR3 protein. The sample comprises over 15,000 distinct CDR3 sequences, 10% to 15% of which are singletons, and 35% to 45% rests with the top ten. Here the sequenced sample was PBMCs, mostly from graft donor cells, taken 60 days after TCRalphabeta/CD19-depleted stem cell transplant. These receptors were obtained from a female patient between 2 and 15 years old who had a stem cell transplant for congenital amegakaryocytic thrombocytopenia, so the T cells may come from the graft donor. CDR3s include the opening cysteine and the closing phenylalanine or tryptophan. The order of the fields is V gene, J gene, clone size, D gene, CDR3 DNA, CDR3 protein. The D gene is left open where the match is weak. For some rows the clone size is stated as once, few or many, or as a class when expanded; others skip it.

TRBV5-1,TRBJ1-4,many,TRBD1,TGCGCCAGCAGGACAGGGCCAACTAATGAAAAACTGTTTTTT,CASRTGPTNEKLFF
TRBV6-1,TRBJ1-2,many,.,TGTGCCAGCAGTGAGAAACCGGGCGCCCTGGGGTACACCTTC,CASSEKPGALGYTF
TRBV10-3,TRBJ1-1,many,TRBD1,TGTGCCATCAGTGGGACAGGTGATGAAGCTTTCTTT,CAISGTGDEAFF
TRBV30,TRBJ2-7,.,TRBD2,TGTGCCTGGAGTGAACTAGCGGGAGGCCTCCTCTACGAGCAGTACTTC,CAWSELAGGLLYEQYF
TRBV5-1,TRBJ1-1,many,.,TGCGCCAGCAGCTTCGGACGGACACAGAACACTGAAGCTTTCTTT,CASSFGRTQNTEAFF
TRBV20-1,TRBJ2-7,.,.,TGCAGTGCGCTAAGCGGGCTTAACGGGCAGTACTTC,CSALSGLNGQYF
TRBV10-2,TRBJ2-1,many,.,TGCGCCAGCAAGGGTGTGGGAGGTGAGCAGTTCTTC,CASKGVGGEQFF
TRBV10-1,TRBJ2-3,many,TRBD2,TGCGCCAGCAGTAGCGGACTAGCGGGAGTTACAGATACGCAGTATTTT,CASSSGLAGVTDTQYF
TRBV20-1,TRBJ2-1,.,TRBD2,TGCAGTGCTAGAGATGGACTAGCGGGACCCATAAATGAGCAGTTCTTC,CSARDGLAGPINEQFF
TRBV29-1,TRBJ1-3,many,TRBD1,TGCAGCGTTGCACCAGGGGGCTACAACACCATATATTTT,CSVAPGGYNTIYF
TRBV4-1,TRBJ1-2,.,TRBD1,TGCGCCAGCAGCCTGGACAGGAAATATGGCTACACCTTC,CASSLDRKYGYTF
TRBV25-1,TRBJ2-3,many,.,TGTGCCAGCAGTAATAGGGGAACAGATACGCAGTATTTT,CASSNRGTDTQYF
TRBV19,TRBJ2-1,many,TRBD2,TGTGCCAGTGCTAGCGGGAGGGCCAGGAATGAGCAGTTCTTC,CASASGRARNEQFF
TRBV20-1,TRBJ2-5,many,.,TGCAGTGCTAGAGGGAGGCGGGGCCAAGAGACCCAGTACTTC,CSARGRRGQETQYF
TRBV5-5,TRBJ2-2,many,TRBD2,TGTGCCAGCAGACGGACTAGCGTGAACACCGGGGAGCTGTTTTTT,CASRRTSVNTGELFF
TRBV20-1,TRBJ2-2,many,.,TGCAGTGCTAGGATAACAAACACCGGGGAGCTGTTTTTT,CSARITNTGELFF
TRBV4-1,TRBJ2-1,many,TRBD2,TGCGCCAGCAGCCAAGATAAGCGGGGAGTAGATCATGAGCAGTTCTTC,CASSQDKRGVDHEQFF
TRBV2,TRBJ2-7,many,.,TGTGCCAGCAGTGAAATTGTTAGCGGCTCCTACGAGCAGTACTTC,CASSEIVSGSYEQYF
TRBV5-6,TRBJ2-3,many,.,TGTGCCAGCAGCGGAATCACAGATACGCAGTATTTT,CASSGITDTQYF
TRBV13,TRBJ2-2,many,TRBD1,TGTGCCAGCAGCTTTCCATGGGGGAGACAGGGAAACACCGGGGAGCTGTTTTTT,CASSFPWGRQGNTGELFF
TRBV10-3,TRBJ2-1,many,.,TGTGCCGTCCAGACTATAGCGAATGAGCAGTTCTTC,CAVQTIANEQFF